A single sample gave rise to the 21 T cell receptor beta chains below, sequenced in a study of blood T cells in healthy people across ages. A second about 7 to 12 cycle PCR used barcoded and J-beta primers. TCRdb redid the calling of the 5' RACE reads with MiXCR, one entry per CDR3 protein. The sample includes about 720,000 distinct CDR3 sequences, around 25% of them seen just once. The data were also submitted as part of a second study, on T cells of mothers and their children.

Specimen: blood. The receptors stem from a boy under 18 in good health.

The J gene is TRBJ2-3, the V gene TRBV12-3 or TRBV12-4, with a possible D match to TRBD1 (6 bases). V lost 5 bases and J 11 bases, leaving 26 bases between the germline ends. The length of the CDR3 is 16 residues. DNA for the CDR3: TGTGCCAGCAGTCCCGGACAGAAAATGAGCACAGATGTGCAGTATTTT. Its translation is CASSPGQKMSTDVQYF.

This clonotype occurred a few times. The chain is built from TRBV4-1 and TRBJ1-4; TRBD1 aligns across 10 bases. V trimming: 5 bases; J trimming: 11 bases; junction bases outside the gene matches: 8. The CDR3 has 14 residues. From germline, CDR1 is MGHRA and CDR2 YSYEKL. The CDR3 protein is CASSWDRGTGKLFF. The CDR3 DNA reads as TGCGCCAGCAGCTGGGACAGGGGAACTGGGAAACTGTTTTTT.

This chain links TRBV11-1 with TRBJ2-2; 12 nucleotides line up with TRBD2. Germline CDR1 SGHAT, CDR2 FQDESV (reference sequence). The CDR3 contains 21 residues. With 1 base clipped from V and 3 bases from J, the junction kept 15 bases outside the gene matches. CDR3 bases: TGTGCCAGCAGCTTAGGCCCCGCTAGCGGGGGGGCCACTCAGTACACCGGGGAGCTGTTTTTT. Translation: CASSLGPASGGATQYTGELFF. Together with reference TRBV11-1 and TRBJ2-2, the CDR3 gives the full variable domain: EAEVAQSPRYKITEKSQAVAFWCDPISGHATLYWYRQILGQGPELLVQFQDESVVDDSQLPKDRFSAERLKGVDSTLKIQPAELGDSAMYLCASSLGPASGGATQYTGELFFGEGSRLTVL.

This clonotype has more than one count but fewer than ten. The rearrangement joins TRBV20-1 to TRBJ1-3, with D unclear. Trimming shortened V by 5 bases and J by 0 bases, and 17 bases separated the two germline ends. Germline values: CDR1 DFQATT, CDR2 SNEGSKA (reference sequence). This CDR3 region has 16 residues. The CDR3 coding sequence is TGCAGTGCTGGACCCTATCAGCTAGACTCTGGAAACACCATATATTTT. Encoded protein: CSAGPYQLDSGNTIYF.

This chain joins TRBV27 and TRBJ1-5; 8 bases are a match to TRBD1. J lost 6 bases, V lost 6 bases, and 7 bases had no gene match. CDR3 length: 14 amino acids. Per germline, CDR1 MNHEY and CDR2 SMNVEV (reference sequence). Here the CDR3 DNA reads TGTGCCAGCAGAGCAGGGGGCACTGGTCAGCCCCAGCATTTT. Its protein is CASRAGGTGQPQHF.

The chain uses TRBV28 and TRBJ2-3; 9 bases map to TRBD1. Trimming removed 3 bases from V and 4 bases from J; junction bases left unmatched: 5. The length of the CDR3 is 15 residues. The germline gives CDR1 MDHEN, CDR2 SYDVKM. DNA of the CDR3: TGTGCCAGCAGTTTCCAGGGGGACAGGGCAGATACGCAGTATTTT. This gives the protein CASSFQGDRADTQYF.

This chain joins TRBV20-1 and TRBJ2-5; the D gene could be TRBD1 or TRBD2 (5 bases each). The CDR3 length is 15 residues. V was pared by 0 bases and J by 4 bases, with 15 bases between. CDR1 is DFQATT, CDR2 SNEGSKA, per germline (reference sequence). This CDR3 reads CSARDSVGERETQYF. The DNA for the CDR3 is TGCAGTGCTAGAGATTCAGTAGGGGAGAGAGAGACCCAGTACTTC.

This clonotype has only a few counts. V is TRBV4-2 and J is TRBJ1-4, with a weak D call TRBD1 (5 bases). This CDR3 region has 16 residues. Germline V lookup: CDR1 LGHNA, CDR2 YNFKEQ. The ends were cut back, 1 base at V and 6 bases at J, with 15 bases in the middle. CDR3 DNA: TGTGCCAGCAGCCAAGCCGATTACAGGATGGATGAAAAACTGTTTTTT. It specifies CASSQADYRMDEKLFF.

The chain carries TRBV7-9 and TRBJ2-6; 8 bases are a match to TRBD1. There are 18 residues in the CDR3. In germline, CDR1 is SEHNR, CDR2 FQNEAQ (reference sequence). V shed 1 base and J 0 bases; nucleotides not matched to a gene: 5. For the CDR3, the DNA is TGTGCCAGCAGCTTAGGGACAGGGACTCTCTCTGGGGCCAACGTCCTGACTTTC. This gives the protein CASSLGTGTLSGANVLTF.

This rearrangement joins TRBV27 to TRBJ2-3; D ambiguous. The CDR3 is 15 residues long. Trimming cost V 3 bases and J 6 bases, with 16 bases left between them. Germline V lookup: CDR1 MNHEY, CDR2 SMNVEV (reference sequence). The CDR3 DNA reads as TGTGCCAGCAGTTTTCGCGGACCAAGGGCGGATACGCAGTATTTT. Protein: CASSFRGPRADTQYF.

V and J are TRBV24-1 and TRBJ2-7; 7 bases agree with TRBD1. CDR1 is KGHDR and CDR2 is SFDVKD in the germline V gene. V shed 0 bases, J shed 6 bases, and the junction held 10 bases outside the gene matches. The CDR3 contains 16 residues. CDR3 coding DNA: TGTGCCACCAGTGATTTGTTCTATCGACAGGGCTGCGAGCAGTACTTC. Translation gives CATSDLFYRQGCEQYF.

The rearrangement joins TRBV20-1 to TRBJ2-7; D uncertain. The DNA end is more similar to TRBJ2-5, so the J call may be wrong. The CDR3 is 15 residues long. Germline V CDR1 and CDR2: DFQATT, SNEGSKA (reference sequence). DNA of the CDR3: TGCAGTGCTAGAGATCCATGGTGGGATCGGGAGACCCAGTACTTC. Translating it yields CSARDPWWDRETQYF.

The chain carries TRBV2 and TRBJ2-1; D could derive from TRBD1 or TRBD2 (7 bases each). The germline V gene encodes CDR1 SNHLY and CDR2 FYNNEI. This CDR3 comprises 15 residues. Trimming shortened V by 8 bases and J by 6 bases, and 20 bases separated the two germline ends. CDR3 DNA: TGTGCCAGCGGATACAGGGGCGGGGGTTCCAATGAGCAGTTCTTC. It translates to CASGYRGGGSNEQFF.

The chain combines TRBV7-3 with TRBJ2-3, with 12 bases lining up with TRBD2. The CDR3 runs 15 residues. J lost 5 bases, V lost 4 bases, and 4 bases had no gene match. CDR1 is SGHTA and CDR2 is FQGTGA in the germline V gene. CDR3: CASSSGLAGKDTQYF. In DNA form, the CDR3 reads TGTGCCAGCAGCTCCGGACTAGCGGGGAAAGATACGCAGTATTTT.

The table lists this clonotype with a few counts. This sequence joins TRBV7-2 and TRBJ1-2; 8 nucleotides match TRBD1. J lost 6 bases, V lost 4 bases, and 4 bases had no gene match. CDR1 is SGHTA, CDR2 FQGNSA, per germline. The CDR3 length is 13 residues. As DNA, the CDR3 is TGTGCCAGCAGCTACTACAGGGGGGATGGCTACACCTTC. Encoded protein: CASSYYRGDGYTF.

There are a few counts of this clonotype. This chain links TRBV19 with TRBJ2-1; 10 nucleotides agree with TRBD2. V shed 7 bases, J shed 2 bases, and the junction held 5 bases outside the gene matches. This CDR3 has 15 residues. Per the germline V gene, CDR1 is LNHDA and CDR2 is SQIVND (reference sequence). CDR3 DNA: TGTGCCAGTACGCCACTAGCGGGAACCTACAATGAGCAGTTCTTC. Its protein product is CASTPLAGTYNEQFF.

This clonotype was seen a handful of times. The J gene is TRBJ2-5, the V gene TRBV9, with D perhaps TRBD2 (6 bases). The J call is doubtful: the DNA matches TRBJ2-1 better. Germline CDR1 reads SGDLS; CDR2 reads YYNGEE. This CDR3 spans 14 amino acids. The CDR3 region is CASSVGGIDNEQFF. The CDR3 coding sequence is TGTGCCAGCAGCGTAGGCGGGATAGACAATGAGCAGTTCTTC.

The V gene is TRBV12-3 or TRBV12-4, the J gene TRBJ2-5, with D perhaps TRBD2 (6 bases). The DNA end lines up better with TRBJ2-1; the J call may be wrong. The CDR3 runs to 14 residues. CDR3 DNA sequence: TGTGCCAGCAGCCCTTACAGGAGGGACCATGAGCAGTTCTTC. Its protein is CASSPYRRDHEQFF.

This clonotype has only a few counts. The junction differs from germline at one of its ends, possibly a read error. The rearrangement links TRBV5-1 to TRBJ2-7; tentatively, D is TRBD1 or TRBD2 (5 bases each). The germline V gene encodes CDR1 SGHRS and CDR2 YFSETQ. The CDR3 loop spans 14 amino acids. CDR3 protein: CANSLVRAGVEQYF. For the CDR3, the DNA is TGCGCCAACAGCTTGGTCAGGGCGGGTGTCGAGCAGTACTTC.

This chain joins TRBV10-3 and TRBJ2-1, with D tentatively TRBD1 or TRBD2 (5 bases each). Per the germline V gene, CDR1 is ENHRY and CDR2 is SYGVKD. Between the trimmed V and J ends, which lost 5 bases and 3 bases, there was a span of 8 bases. This CDR3 has 13 residues. CDR3 nucleotide sequence: TGTGCCATCAGTCGGGACGGCTACAATGAGCAGTTCTTC. Its protein product is CAISRDGYNEQFF.

This clonotype was picked up a small number of times. The rearrangement links TRBV10-3 to TRBJ2-5; 11 positions agree with TRBD1. This CDR3 is 13 amino acids long. CDR1 and CDR2 from the germline V gene are ENHRY and SYGVKD. V lost 8 bases and J lost 4; bases outside the gene matches: 3. Here the CDR3 reads CAIGQGAGETQYF. The CDR3 bases are TGTGCCATCGGACAGGGGGCGGGAGAGACCCAGTACTTC.